This T cell receptor beta chain was recorded in a study of Graves' ophthalmopathy and Graves' hyperthyroidism. V lost 5 bases and J lost 0, with 11 bases in between. The germline V gene encodes CDR1 SGHTA and CDR2 FQGTGA. This CDR3 is 15 amino acids long. TCR beta CDR3 regions were amplified from RNA transcripts. In the first round, RT-PCR was carried out with HTBI primers, and a multiplex PCR formed the second round. TCRdb itself ran the multiplex PCR reads through MiXCR, one entry per CDR3 protein. The sample lists 500,000 to 700,000 distinct CDR3 sequences, about two fifths occurring once. The sample was peripheral blood or thyroid tissue (not recorded which). V is TRBV7-3 and J is TRBJ2-1; D ambiguous. The clonotype originates from an adult man with Graves' hyperthyroidism. CDR3 DNA sequence: TGTGCCAGCAGCAAAACTTCGAGCTCCTACAATGAGCAGTTCTTC. It yields the protein CASSKTSSSYNEQFF.